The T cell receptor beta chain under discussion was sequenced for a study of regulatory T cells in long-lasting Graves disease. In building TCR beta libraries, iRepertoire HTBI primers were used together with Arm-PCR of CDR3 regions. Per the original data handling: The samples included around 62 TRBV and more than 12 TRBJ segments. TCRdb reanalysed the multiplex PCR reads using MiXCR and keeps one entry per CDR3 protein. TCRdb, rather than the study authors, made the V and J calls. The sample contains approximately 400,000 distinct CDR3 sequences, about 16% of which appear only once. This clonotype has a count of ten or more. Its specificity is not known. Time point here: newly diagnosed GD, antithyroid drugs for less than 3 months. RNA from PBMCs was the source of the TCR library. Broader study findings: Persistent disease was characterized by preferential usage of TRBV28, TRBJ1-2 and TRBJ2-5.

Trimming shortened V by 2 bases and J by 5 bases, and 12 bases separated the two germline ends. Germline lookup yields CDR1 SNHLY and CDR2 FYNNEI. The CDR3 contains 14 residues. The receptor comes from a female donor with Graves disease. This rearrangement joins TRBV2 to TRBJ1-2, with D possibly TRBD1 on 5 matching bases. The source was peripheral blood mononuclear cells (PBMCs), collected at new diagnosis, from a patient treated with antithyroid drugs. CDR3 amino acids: CASSEMGRIYGYTF. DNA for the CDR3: TGTGCCAGCAGTGAAATGGGACGGATATATGGCTACACCTTC.